Each of the 15 T cell receptor beta chains below was sequenced from the same sample in a study of T cells in Graves' hyperthyroidism and ophthalmopathy. There were TCR beta CDR3 regions amplified from RNA transcripts. Primed by the HTBI set, a first-round RT-PCR was run on the TCR CDR3. TCRdb reprocessed the multiplex PCR reads via MiXCR and lists one record per CDR3 protein. This sample yields fewer than 400,000 distinct CDR3 sequences, of which 15% to 19% are seen a single time; 28% belongs to the top ten. Sample: blood. These receptors originate from a woman younger than 35 with Graves' hyperthyroidism that later progressed to Graves' ophthalmopathy.

This clonotype was seen repeatedly, ten times or more. The chain couples TRBV3-1 to TRBJ2-3; 14 bases match TRBD2. CDR1 and CDR2 from the germline V gene are LGHDT and YNNKEL (reference sequence). This CDR3 has 16 amino acids. The trim removed 4 bases at V and 6 bases at J, leaving 6 bases unmatched. The CDR3 region has the DNA TGTGCCAGCAGCCTTGGGACTAGCGGGAGTACCGATACGCAGTATTTT. Its translation is CASSLGTSGSTDTQYF.

This clonotype was counted only a few times. In nucleotides, the CDR3 is TGCGCCAGCAGCCAAGCCCTCCCCCCAGCCGGGCACTCCTACGAGCAGTACTTC. It codes for CASSQALPPAGHSYEQYF. The chain is built from TRBV4-1 and TRBJ2-7; D is ambiguous. The germline V gene encodes CDR1 MGHRA and CDR2 YSYEKL. This CDR3 contains 18 residues. V dropped 1 base and J dropped 0 bases, with 19 bases sitting between them.

A few counts support this clonotype. This chain joins TRBV28 and TRBJ2-7; 11 nucleotides align to TRBD2. J gave up 3 bases and V 2 bases, and 6 bases lay outside the gene matches. This CDR3 is built from 16 residues. CDR1 is MDHEN, CDR2 SYDVKM, per germline. This CDR3 reads CASSLHTTSGSYEQYF. CDR3 coding DNA: TGTGCCAGCAGTTTACACACCACTAGCGGGAGCTACGAGCAGTACTTC.

This clonotype was seen a handful of times. The chain couples TRBV24-1 to TRBJ2-3; D possibly corresponds to TRBD2 (6 bases). Germline CDR1 and CDR2: KGHDR and SFDVKD. Between the trimmed V and J ends, which lost 5 bases and 2 bases, there was a span of 22 bases. The CDR3 runs 18 residues. The CDR3 DNA is TGTGCCACCAGTGGCCTTGGGGGAACGGACTACCTCACAGATACGCAGTATTTT. It encodes CATSGLGGTDYLTDTQYF.

For this clonotype: A junction boundary mismatches the germline segment, possibly from a read error. The gene calls are TRBV7-7 and TRBJ2-1, with a weak D call TRBD2 (6 bases). Looked up from germline, CDR1 is SSHAT and CDR2 is FNYEAQ (reference sequence). This CDR3 spans 15 amino acids. The CDR3 loop reads CASSLVLATYNEQFF. The CDR3, as DNA: TGTGCTAGCAGCTTAGTACTAGCCACCTACAATGAGCAGTTCTTC.

This clonotype was seen at least ten times. The V and J genes are TRBV28 and TRBJ2-7, with TRBD2 matching over 11 bases. After removal of 4 bases from V and 0 bases from J, the junction contained 8 bases not matched to a gene. CDR3 length: 17 residues. The germline gives CDR1 MDHEN, CDR2 SYDVKM. CDR3 bases: TGTGCCAGCAGTTCCTATCCCGGGACTAGCGGCTCCTACGAGCAGTACTTC. Protein: CASSSYPGTSGSYEQYF.

The chain couples TRBV7-9 to TRBJ2-1; 10 bases map to TRBD2. This CDR3 has 15 residues. The germline V gene encodes CDR1 SEHNR and CDR2 FQNEAQ (reference sequence). Trimming removed 3 bases from V and 4 bases from J; junction bases left unmatched: 3. CDR3 DNA sequence: TGTGCCAGCAGCTTTGGAGCGGGAGGGTACAATGAGCAGTTCTTC. Translated, it gives CASSFGAGGYNEQFF.

In the case of this clonotype: One base away lies a much larger clone, so this may be a sequencing read error. The chain has TRBV7-2 and TRBJ2-1; possible D gene TRBD2, 5 bases. V was clipped by 5 bases and J by 0 bases, with 14 bases between them. The CDR3 consists of 16 residues. Germline CDR1 is SGHTA and CDR2 is FQGNSA. The DNA for the CDR3 is TGTGCCAGCAGCCTGTCCCGGACTCCCTCCTACAATGAGCAGTTCTTC. Protein: CASSLSRTPSYNEQFF.

The V gene is TRBV20-1, the J gene TRBJ2-5, with 12 bases fitting TRBD1. The junction had 12 bases not matched to a gene; V was cut back by 6 bases and J by 4 bases. Looked up from germline, CDR1 is DFQATT and CDR2 is SNEGSKA (reference sequence). The CDR3 consists of 16 residues. CDR3 region: CSATSLGQGAGETQYF. CDR3 nucleotides: TGCAGTGCCACCAGCTTGGGACAGGGGGCGGGAGAGACCCAGTACTTC.

This clonotype appeared a few times. This rearrangement joins TRBV29-1 to TRBJ2-1; D possibly corresponds to TRBD2 (5 bases). V was cut by 4 bases and J by 1 base, with 11 bases left in between. CDR3 length: 14 amino acids. Germline values: CDR1 SQVTM, CDR2 ANQGSEA. The CDR3 DNA reads TGCAGCGTTGTACTAGAAAGGTCCTACAATGAGCAGTTCTTC. The encoded protein is CSVVLERSYNEQFF.

This clonotype has just a few counts. The rearrangement links TRBV28 to TRBJ2-7, with D tentatively TRBD1 (6 bases). CDR1 and CDR2 (germline): MDHEN, SYDVKM. Trimming removed 7 bases from V and 2 bases from J, with 15 bases in between. CDR3 length equals 14 residues. In nucleotides, the CDR3 is TGTGCCAGCAAAATCAGGGGTGAGGCCTACGAGCAGTACTTC. Its protein is CASKIRGEAYEQYF.

Points on this clonotype: One base away lies a much larger clone, so this may be a sequencing read error. This CDR3 reads CSARVRDRGTQQTQYF. The CDR3 bases are TGCAGTGCTAGAGTGAGGGACAGAGGAACCCAACAGACCCAGTACTTC. The chain is built from TRBV20-1 and TRBJ2-5; 7 bases line up with TRBD1. In germline, CDR1 is DFQATT, CDR2 SNEGSKA (reference sequence). This CDR3 region has 16 residues.

Many counts were recorded for this clonotype. The chain employs TRBV28 and TRBJ2-7; 14 bases fit TRBD2. CDR1 MDHEN and CDR2 SYDVKM come from the germline V gene. The V segment lost 3 bases and the J segment 4 bases; nucleotides outside the gene matches: 8. CDR3 length: 17 amino acids. The CDR3 loop is CASSFPRLAGGRYEQYF. The DNA of the CDR3 is TGTGCCAGCAGTTTCCCCCGACTAGCGGGAGGGAGGTACGAGCAGTACTTC.

The rearrangement uses TRBV19 and TRBJ2-2; 12 positions agree with TRBD1. The CDR3 loop spans 19 amino acids. Germline CDR1 is LNHDA and CDR2 is SQIVND (reference sequence). Trimming cost V 3 bases and J 0 bases; bases outside gene matches: 8. The CDR3 spells CASSIRGQGARSNTGELFF. In DNA form, the CDR3 reads TGTGCCAGTAGTATCAGGGGACAGGGGGCAAGGTCGAACACCGGGGAGCTGTTTTTT.

This clonotype has only a few counts. The chain recombines TRBV20-1 with TRBJ2-3; 8 bases align to TRBD2. Germline values: CDR1 DFQATT, CDR2 SNEGSKA (reference sequence). With 5 bases clipped from V and 2 bases from J, the junction kept 18 bases outside the gene matches. There are 18 residues in the CDR3. The CDR3 DNA is TGCAGTGCTCTAAACGGGGGCAGCGGGAGAGAATTCACAGATACGCAGTATTTT. This translates into CSALNGGSGREFTDTQYF.